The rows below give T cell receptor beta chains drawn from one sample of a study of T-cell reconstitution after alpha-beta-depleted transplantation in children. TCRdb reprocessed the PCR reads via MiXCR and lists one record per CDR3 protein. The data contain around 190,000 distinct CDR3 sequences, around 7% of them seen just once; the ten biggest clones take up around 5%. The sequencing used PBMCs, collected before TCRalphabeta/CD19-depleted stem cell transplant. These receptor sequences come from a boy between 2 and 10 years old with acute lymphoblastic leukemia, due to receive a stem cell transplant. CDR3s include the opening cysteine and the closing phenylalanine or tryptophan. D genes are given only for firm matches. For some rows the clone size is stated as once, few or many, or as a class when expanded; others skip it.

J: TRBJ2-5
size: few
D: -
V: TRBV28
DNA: TGTGCCAGCAGTTCTTCAAACACCCCCTGGGAGACCCAGTACTTC
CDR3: CASSSSNTPWETQYF

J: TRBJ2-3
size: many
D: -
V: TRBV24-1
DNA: TGTGCCACCAGTGTTACGTACCCAGATACGCAGTATTTT
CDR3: CATSVTYPDTQYF

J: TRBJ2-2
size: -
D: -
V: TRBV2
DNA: TGTGCCAGCAGAGGAGGAGCCGGGGAGCTGTTTTTT
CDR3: CASRGGAGELFF

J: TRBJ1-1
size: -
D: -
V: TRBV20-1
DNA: TGCAGTGCCCTGGGACCGGACCCTGAAGCTTTCTTT
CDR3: CSALGPDPEAFF

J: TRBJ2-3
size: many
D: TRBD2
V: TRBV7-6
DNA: TGTGCCAGCAGCCCTTGGACTAGCGGGGGGGCCCAGGGCACAGATACGCAGTATTTT
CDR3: CASSPWTSGGAQGTDTQYF

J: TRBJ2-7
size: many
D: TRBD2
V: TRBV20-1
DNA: TGCAGTGCTAGGGGGACTAACACCTACGAGCAGTACTTC
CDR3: CSARGTNTYEQYF

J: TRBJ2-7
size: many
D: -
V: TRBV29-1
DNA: TGCAGCGTTGAAGGAGGGTCTCTTTACGAGCAGTACTTC
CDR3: CSVEGGSLYEQYF

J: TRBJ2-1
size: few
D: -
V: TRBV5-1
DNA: TGCGCCAGCAGCTTGTTGAGGACGGGGAATGAGCAGTTCTTC
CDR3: CASSLLRTGNEQFF

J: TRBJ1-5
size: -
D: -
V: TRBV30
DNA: TGTGCCTGGAGTGTATCCAACAGCCCTAGCCAGCCCCAGCATTTT
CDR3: CAWSVSNSPSQPQHF

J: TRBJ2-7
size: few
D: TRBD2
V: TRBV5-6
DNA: TGTGCCAGCAGCTTGGTCCAGAGCGGGATCCTCTACGAGCAGTACTTC
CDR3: CASSLVQSGILYEQYF

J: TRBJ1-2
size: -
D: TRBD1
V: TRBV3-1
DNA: TGTGCCAGCAGCCCCACGAAAGGGGGCAGATATGGCTACACCTTC
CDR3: CASSPTKGGRYGYTF

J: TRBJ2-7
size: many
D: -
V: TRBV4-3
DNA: TGCGCCAGCAGCCAAGAGGGACAAGGCTTGGGCGAGCAGTACTTC
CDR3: CASSQEGQGLGEQYF

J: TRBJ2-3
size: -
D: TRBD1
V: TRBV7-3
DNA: TGTGCCAGCAGCGGGCAGGGGGACCTTGACGACACAGATACGCAGTATTTT
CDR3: CASSGQGDLDDTDTQYF

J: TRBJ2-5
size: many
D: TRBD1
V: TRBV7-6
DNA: TGTGCCAGCAGCGAACCCGGGACAGGGAAAGAGACCCAGTACTTC
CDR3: CASSEPGTGKETQYF

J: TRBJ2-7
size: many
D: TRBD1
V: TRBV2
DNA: TGTGCCAGCAGTGGGGGACAGGGAGGCGAGCAGTACTTC
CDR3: CASSGGQGGEQYF

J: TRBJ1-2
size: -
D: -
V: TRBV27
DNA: TGTGCCAGCAGTTTAAGTCCGGAGGAGGCTGGCTACACCTTC
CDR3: CASSLSPEEAGYTF

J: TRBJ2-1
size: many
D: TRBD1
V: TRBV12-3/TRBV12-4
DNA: TGTGCCAGCAGTCAGGGGGTCGGTAACGACAATGAGCAGTTCTTC
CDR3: CASSQGVGNDNEQFF

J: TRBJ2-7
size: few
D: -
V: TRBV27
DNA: TGTGCCAGCAGTGGGCAGGTCCCCTACGAGCAGTACTTC
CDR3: CASSGQVPYEQYF

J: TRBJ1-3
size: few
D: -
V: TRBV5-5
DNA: TGTGCCAGCAGCTTGGACGTTCGGGGTCACTCTGGAAACACCATATATTTT
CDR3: CASSLDVRGHSGNTIYF

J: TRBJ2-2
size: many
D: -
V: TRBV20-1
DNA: TGCAGTGCTAGAGATCGAAGTAAAAGCACCGGGGAGCTGTTTTTT
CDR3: CSARDRSKSTGELFF

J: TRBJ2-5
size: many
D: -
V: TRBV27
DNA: TGTGCCAGCAGGAGTTTTCAAGAGACCCAGTACTTC
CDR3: CASRSFQETQYF

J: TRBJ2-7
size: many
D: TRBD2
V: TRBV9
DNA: TGTGCCAGCAGCGTTGGCGATAGCGGGGGGGCAAACGAGCAGTACTTC
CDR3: CASSVGDSGGANEQYF

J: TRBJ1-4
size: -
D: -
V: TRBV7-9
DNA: TGTGCCAGCAGCTTAATATCCACAGGGAGGCTTAATGAAAAACTGTTTTTT
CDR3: CASSLISTGRLNEKLFF

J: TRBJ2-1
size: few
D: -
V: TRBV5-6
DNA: TGTGCCAGCAGTTCCGACAGGCTAGGACAAGGTGGTGAGCAGTTCTTC
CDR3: CASSSDRLGQGGEQFF

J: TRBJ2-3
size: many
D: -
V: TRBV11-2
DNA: TGTGCCAGCAGCTTAGATGGACTCCCAATTCGTGCAGATACGCAGTATTTT
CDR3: CASSLDGLPIRADTQYF

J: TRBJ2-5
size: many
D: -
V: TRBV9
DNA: TGTGCCAGCAGCTCCCCCTTGAAAGGGACCCAGTACTTC
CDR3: CASSSPLKGTQYF

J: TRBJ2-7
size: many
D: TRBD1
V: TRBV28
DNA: TGTGCCAGCAGCAAACTTAGGGACAGCCTATACGAGCAGTACTTC
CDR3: CASSKLRDSLYEQYF

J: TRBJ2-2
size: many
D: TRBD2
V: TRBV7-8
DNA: TGTGCCAGCAGCCACCCGACTAGCCGATTAAACACCGGGGAGCTGTTTTTT
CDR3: CASSHPTSRLNTGELFF

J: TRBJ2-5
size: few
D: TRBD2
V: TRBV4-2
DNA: TGTGCCAGCAGCCAAGGACTAGCGGGGACTTCTCCAGAGACCCAGTACTTC
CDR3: CASSQGLAGTSPETQYF

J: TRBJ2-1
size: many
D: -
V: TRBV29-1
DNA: TGCAGCGTCGGGACTCAGAATGAGCAGTTCTTC
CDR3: CSVGTQNEQFF

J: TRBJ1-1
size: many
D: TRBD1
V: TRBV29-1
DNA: TGCAGCGGTTCCGGACAGGGGGACACTGAAGCTTTCTTT
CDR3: CSGSGQGDTEAFF

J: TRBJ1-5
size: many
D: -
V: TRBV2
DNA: TGTGCCAGCACCGCCGGGAGGGGTCAGCCCCAGCATTTT
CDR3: CASTAGRGQPQHF

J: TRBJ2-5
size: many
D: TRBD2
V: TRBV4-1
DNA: TGCGCCAGCAGCCTAGCGGGTTATCAAGAGACCCAGTACTTC
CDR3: CASSLAGYQETQYF

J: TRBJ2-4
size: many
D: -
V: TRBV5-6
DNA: TGTGCCAGCAGACGACTGCTGGGGGATAATCAGTACTTC
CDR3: CASRRLLGDNQYF

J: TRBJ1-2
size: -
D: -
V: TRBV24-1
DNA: TGTGCCACCAGTGAGTCCTACAAGAGCGGCTACACCTTC
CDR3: CATSESYKSGYTF

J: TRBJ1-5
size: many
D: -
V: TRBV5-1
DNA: TGCGCCAGCAGCTTGAAGGGCAATCAGCCCCAGCATTTT
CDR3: CASSLKGNQPQHF

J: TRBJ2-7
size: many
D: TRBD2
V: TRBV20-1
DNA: TGCAGTGCTAGAGGACTAGCGGGAGCCTCACAGTACGAGCAGTACTTC
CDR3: CSARGLAGASQYEQYF

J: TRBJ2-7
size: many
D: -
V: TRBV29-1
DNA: TGCAGCGTTGAGAATATGGGACCGACCCCCGAGCAGTACTTC
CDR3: CSVENMGPTPEQYF

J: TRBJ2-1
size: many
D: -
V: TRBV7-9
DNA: TGTGCCAGCAGCTTGACCCTCCATGAGCAGTTCTTC
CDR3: CASSLTLHEQFF

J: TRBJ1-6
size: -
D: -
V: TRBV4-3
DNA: TGCGCCAGCAGCCAAGATGACCATTCACCCCTCCACTTT
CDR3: CASSQDDHSPLHF

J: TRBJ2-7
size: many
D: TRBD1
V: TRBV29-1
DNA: TGCAGCGTTCAGATCTACCGGGACAGGGGACCCTACGAGCAGTACTTC
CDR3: CSVQIYRDRGPYEQYF

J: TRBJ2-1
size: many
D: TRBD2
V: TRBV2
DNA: TGTGCCAGCAGTGAAGGTGAGACTAGCGTTAATTACAATGAGCAGTTCTTC
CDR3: CASSEGETSVNYNEQFF

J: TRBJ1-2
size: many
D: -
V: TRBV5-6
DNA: TGTGCCAGCAGCCCCCTGGGAACGGGACGGAAAGCAGGTGGCTACACCTTC
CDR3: CASSPLGTGRKAGGYTF

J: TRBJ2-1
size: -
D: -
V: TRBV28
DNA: TGTGCCAGCAGTCCCCGACAGTTAGGGGATGAGCAGTTCTTC
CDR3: CASSPRQLGDEQFF

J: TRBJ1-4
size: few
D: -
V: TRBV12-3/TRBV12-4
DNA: TGTGCCAGCAGTCAGACTCCGTTGGGTAATGAAAAACTGTTTTTT
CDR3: CASSQTPLGNEKLFF

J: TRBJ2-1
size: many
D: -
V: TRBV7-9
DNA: TGTGCCAGCAGCACATCGGCCCCGAACAATGAGCAGTTCTTC
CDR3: CASSTSAPNNEQFF

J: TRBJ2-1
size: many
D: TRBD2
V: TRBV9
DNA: TGTGCCAGCAGCGTAGAGGCGGGGGGGCTCGATGAGCAGTTCTTC
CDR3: CASSVEAGGLDEQFF

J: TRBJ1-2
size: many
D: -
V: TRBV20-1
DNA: TGCAGTGCTAGAGATCCAGAAGGACCCTATGGCTACACCTTC
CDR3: CSARDPEGPYGYTF

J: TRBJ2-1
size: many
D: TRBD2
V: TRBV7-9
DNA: TGTGCCAGCTGTTTAGCGGGGTTGAATGAGCAGTTCTTC
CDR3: CASCLAGLNEQFF

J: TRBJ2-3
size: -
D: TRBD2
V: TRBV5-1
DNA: TGCGCCAGCAGCTTGGCTTTTAGCGGGGGGGCGATTCATACGCAGTATTTT
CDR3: CASSLAFSGGAIHTQYF

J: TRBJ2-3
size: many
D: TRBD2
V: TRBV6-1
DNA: TGTGCCAGCGGTGCCGGGGGGTGGGTCACAGATACGCAGTATTTT
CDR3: CASGAGGWVTDTQYF

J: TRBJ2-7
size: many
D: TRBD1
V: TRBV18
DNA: TGTGCCAGCTCACCGACAGGGCCGGCATCCTACGAGCAGTACTTC
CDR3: CASSPTGPASYEQYF

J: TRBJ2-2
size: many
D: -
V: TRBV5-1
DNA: TGCGCCAGCAGCTTCCGCCGGGACGTCGGGGAGCTGTTTTTT
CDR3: CASSFRRDVGELFF

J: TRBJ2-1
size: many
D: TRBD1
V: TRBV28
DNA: TGTGCCAGCAGTTTGGTGGGCAGGGGGTTTTCTTGGATGTCGTACAATGAGCAGTTCTTC
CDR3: CASSLVGRGFSWMSYNEQFF

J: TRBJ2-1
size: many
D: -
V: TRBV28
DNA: TGTGCCAGCAGTTTAATCAGAGCGACTACGCTGGTTTACAATGAGCAGTTCTTC
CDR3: CASSLIRATTLVYNEQFF

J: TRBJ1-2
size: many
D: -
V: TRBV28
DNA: TGTGCCAGCAGTAGCCCGATGGGACCCAGTTATGGCTACACCTTC
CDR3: CASSSPMGPSYGYTF

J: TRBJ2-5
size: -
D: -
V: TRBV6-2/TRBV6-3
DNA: TGTGCCAGCAGTTACGTGGGTTCCTCGAGAGAGACCCAGTACTTC
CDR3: CASSYVGSSRETQYF

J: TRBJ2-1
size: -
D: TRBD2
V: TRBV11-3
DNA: TGTGCCAGCAGCCGACTAGCGGGAGTTTGGGATGAGCAGTTCTTC
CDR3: CASSRLAGVWDEQFF

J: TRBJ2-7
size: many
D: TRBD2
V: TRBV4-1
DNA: TGCGCCAGCAGCCAAGATCAAACTAGCGGCTCCTACGAGCAGTACTTC
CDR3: CASSQDQTSGSYEQYF

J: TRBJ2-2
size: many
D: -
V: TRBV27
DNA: TGTGCCAGCAGTTCCGCGGACGGGGAGCTGTTTTTT
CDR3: CASSSADGELFF